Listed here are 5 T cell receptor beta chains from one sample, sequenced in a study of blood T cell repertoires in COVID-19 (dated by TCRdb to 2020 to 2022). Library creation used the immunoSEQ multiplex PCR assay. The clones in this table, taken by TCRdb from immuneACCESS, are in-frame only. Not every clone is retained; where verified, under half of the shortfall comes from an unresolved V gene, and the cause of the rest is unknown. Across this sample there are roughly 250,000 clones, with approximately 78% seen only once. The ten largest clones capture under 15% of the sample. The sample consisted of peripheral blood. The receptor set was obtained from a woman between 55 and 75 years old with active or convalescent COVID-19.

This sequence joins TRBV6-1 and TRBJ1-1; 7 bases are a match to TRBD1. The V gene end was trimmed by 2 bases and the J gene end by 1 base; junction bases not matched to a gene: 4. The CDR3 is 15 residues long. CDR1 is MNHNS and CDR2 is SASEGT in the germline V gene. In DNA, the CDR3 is TGTGCCAGCAGTGAAACGGGGACAGCGAACACTGAAGCTTTCTTT. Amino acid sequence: CASSETGTANTEAFF.

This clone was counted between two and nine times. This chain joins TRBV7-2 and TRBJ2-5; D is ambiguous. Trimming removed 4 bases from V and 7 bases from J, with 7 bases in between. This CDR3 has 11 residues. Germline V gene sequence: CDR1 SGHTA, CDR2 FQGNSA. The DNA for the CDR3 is TGTGCCAGCAGCTCCTCCGGGACCCAGTACTTC. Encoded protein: CASSSSGTQYF.

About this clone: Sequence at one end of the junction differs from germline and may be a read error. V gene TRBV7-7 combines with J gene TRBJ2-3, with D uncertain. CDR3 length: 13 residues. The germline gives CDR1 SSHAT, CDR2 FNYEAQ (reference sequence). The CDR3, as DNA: TGTGCTAGCAGCTTAGGGCGCACAGATACGCAGTATTTT. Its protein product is CASSLGRTDTQYF. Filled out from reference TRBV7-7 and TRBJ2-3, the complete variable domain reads GAGVSQSPRYKVTKRGQDVTLRCDPISSHATLYWYQQALGQGPEFLTYFNYEAQPDKSGLPSDRFSAERPEGSISTLTIQRTEQRDSAMYRCASSLGRTDTQYFGPGTRLTVL.

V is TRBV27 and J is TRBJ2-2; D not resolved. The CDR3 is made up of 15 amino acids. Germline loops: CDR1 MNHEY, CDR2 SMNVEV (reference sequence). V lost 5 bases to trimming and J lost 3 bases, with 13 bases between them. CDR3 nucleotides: TGTGCCAGCAGTCCCCTCAACGGGTACACCGGGGAGCTGTTTTTT. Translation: CASSPLNGYTGELFF.

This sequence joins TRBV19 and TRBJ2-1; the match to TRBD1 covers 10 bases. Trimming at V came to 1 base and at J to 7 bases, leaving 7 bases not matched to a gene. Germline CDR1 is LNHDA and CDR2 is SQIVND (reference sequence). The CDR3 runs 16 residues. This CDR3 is CASSIGRTGGVNEQFF. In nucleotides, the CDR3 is TGTGCCAGTAGTATAGGGAGGACAGGGGGGGTGAATGAGCAGTTCTTC.